This TCR beta chain was found in a study of radiation and T cells in renal cell carcinoma. The overall study: Nephrectomy followed 15 Gy stereotactic body radiation by 4 weeks. Study findings and constraints: In blood, top tumor clones expanded by 2 weeks, shrinking by 4.

Clones were sequenced by immunoSEQ multiplex PCR, and TCRdb holds only the in-frame ones, with some missing. The table shows 150,000 to 190,000 clones, with roughly 89% occurring only once. The CDR3 runs to 14 residues. V lost 4 bases, J lost 5 bases, and 5 bases stayed unmatched. From germline, CDR1 is SGHRS and CDR2 YFSETQ. Concerning this clone itself: Its matching antigen is unknown.

Time point denoted: blood 2 weeks post-SBRT. Documented treatment: 15 Gy SBRT to primary tumor, nephrectomy 4 weeks later. Blood was sampled at baseline, 2 weeks and 4 weeks after SBRT. The chain employs TRBV5-1 and TRBJ2-1; 8 positions match TRBD1. This specimen was blood, taken from a patient whose treatment included radiotherapy and nephrectomy. The sequence derives from a woman aged 50 to 60 with renal cell carcinoma. The CDR3 bases are TGCGCCAGCAGCCGTGACAGGGGACACAATGAGCAGTTCTTC. It specifies CASSRDRGHNEQFF.